This TCR beta chain comes out of a study of blood T cell repertoires in COVID-19. V dropped 0 bases and J dropped 4; count of bases not matched to a gene: 3. Germline CDR1 and CDR2: SGHRS and YFSETQ. This CDR3 spans 14 amino acids. The table came from immunoSEQ multiplex PCR; TCRdb's copy has only in-frame clones and leaves some out. The sample includes about 140,000 clones, 88% of them seen just once. Sequenced: peripheral blood. The V call is TRBV5-1, the J call TRBJ1-2; the match to TRBD1 covers 7 bases. The clonotype originates from a human donor with COVID-19, enrolled during active disease. The donor label of this sample is uncertain. Here the CDR3 reads CASSLGPGGYGYTF. Here the CDR3 DNA reads TGCGCCAGCAGCTTGGGCCCAGGGGGCTATGGCTACACCTTC.